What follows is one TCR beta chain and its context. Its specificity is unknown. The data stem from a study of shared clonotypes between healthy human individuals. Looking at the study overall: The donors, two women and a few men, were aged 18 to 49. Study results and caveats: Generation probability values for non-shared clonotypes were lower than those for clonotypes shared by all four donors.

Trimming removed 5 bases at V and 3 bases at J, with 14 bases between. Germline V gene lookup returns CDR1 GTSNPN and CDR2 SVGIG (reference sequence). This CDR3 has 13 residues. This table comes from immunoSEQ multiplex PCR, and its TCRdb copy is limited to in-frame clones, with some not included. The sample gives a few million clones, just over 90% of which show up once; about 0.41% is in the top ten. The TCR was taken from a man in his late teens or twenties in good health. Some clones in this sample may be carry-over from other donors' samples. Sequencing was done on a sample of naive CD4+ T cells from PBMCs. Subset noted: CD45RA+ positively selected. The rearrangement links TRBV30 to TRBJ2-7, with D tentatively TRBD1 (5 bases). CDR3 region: CAWDRTRDYEQYF. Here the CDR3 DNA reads TGTGCCTGGGATCGGACCAGGGACTACGAGCAGTACTTC.